This T cell receptor (beta chain) originates from a study of T-cell memory formation after mild COVID-19. On this clonotype itself: Its antigen is undetermined.

Study results and limitations: Clones that got smaller from day 15 to 85 had even CD4/CD8, while clones growing later tipped toward CD4+.

From the 5' RACE reads, TCRdb called clonotypes with MiXCR, one entry per CDR3 protein. The sample holds roughly 250,000 distinct CDR3 sequences; roughly 17% are singletons and the top ten take more than 20%. J was trimmed by 8 bases and V by 6 bases; bases with no gene match: 7. The CDR3 runs to 14 residues. CDR1 MNHNY and CDR2 SVGAGI come from the germline V gene (reference sequence). The chain uses TRBV6-6 and TRBJ2-1; 10 nucleotides align to TRBD1. Source material: PBMCs or a T cell subset sorted from them (not recorded which). This TCR derives from a man aged 18-30 years who had mild COVID-19 (a few samples of this study predate the infection). Cell type and time point are not known. CDR3 DNA: TGTGCCAGCAGAAAGACAGGGGGCTGGGATGAGCAGTTCTTC. It codes for CASRKTGGWDEQFF.